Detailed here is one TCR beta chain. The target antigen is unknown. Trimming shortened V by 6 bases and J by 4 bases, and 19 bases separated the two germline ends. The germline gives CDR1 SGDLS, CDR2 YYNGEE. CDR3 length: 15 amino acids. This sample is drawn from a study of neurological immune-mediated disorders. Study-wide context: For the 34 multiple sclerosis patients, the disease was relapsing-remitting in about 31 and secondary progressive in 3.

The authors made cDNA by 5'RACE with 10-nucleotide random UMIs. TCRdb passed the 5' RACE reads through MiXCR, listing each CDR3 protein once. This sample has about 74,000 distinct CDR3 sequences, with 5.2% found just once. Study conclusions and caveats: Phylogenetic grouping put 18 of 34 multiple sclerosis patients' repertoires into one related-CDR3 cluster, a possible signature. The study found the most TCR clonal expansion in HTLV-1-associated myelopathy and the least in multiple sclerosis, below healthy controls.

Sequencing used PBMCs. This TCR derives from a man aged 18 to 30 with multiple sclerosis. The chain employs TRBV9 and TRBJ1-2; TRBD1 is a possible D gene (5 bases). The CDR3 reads CASTLAGGKTYGYTF. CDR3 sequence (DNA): TGTGCCAGCACCCTCGCGGGGGGAAAAACCTATGGCTACACCTTC. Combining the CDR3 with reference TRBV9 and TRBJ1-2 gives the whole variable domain DSGVTQTPKHLITATGQRVTLRCSPRSGDLSVYWYQQSLDQGLQFLIQYYNGEERAKGNILERFSAQQFPDLHSELNLSSLELGDSALYFCASTLAGGKTYGYTFGSGTRLTVV.